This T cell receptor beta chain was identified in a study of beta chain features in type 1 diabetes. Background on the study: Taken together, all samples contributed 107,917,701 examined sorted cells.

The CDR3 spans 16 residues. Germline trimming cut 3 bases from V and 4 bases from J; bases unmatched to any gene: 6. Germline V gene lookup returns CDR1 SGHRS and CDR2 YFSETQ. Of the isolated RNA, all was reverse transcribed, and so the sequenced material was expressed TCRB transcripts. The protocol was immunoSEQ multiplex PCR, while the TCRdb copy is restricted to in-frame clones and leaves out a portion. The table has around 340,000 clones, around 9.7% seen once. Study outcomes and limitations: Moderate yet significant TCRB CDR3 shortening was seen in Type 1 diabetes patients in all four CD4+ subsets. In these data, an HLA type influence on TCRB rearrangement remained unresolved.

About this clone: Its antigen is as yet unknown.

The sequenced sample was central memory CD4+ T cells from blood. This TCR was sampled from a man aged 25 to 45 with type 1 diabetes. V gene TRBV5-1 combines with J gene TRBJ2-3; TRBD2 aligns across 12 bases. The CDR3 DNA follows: TGCGCCAGCAGCTCCTCGACTAGCGGGGGAGCAGATACGCAGTATTTT. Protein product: CASSSSTSGGADTQYF.